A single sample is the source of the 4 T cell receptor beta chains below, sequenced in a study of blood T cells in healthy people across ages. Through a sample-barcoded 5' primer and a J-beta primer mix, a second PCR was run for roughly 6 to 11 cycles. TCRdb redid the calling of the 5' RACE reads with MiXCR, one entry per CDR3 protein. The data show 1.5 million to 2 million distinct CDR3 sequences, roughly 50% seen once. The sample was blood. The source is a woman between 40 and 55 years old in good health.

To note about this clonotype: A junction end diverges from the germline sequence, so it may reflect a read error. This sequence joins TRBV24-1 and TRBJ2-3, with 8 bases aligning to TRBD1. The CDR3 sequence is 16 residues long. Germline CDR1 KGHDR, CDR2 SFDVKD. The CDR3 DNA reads TGTGCCACCGGTGATTTGAAGACAGGGGAGGTAGATACGCAGTATTTT. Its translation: CATGDLKTGEVDTQYF.

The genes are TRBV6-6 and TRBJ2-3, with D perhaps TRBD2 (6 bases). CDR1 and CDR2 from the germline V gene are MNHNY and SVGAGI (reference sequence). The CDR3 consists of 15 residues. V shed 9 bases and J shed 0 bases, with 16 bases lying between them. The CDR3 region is CASYRAGRSTDTQYF. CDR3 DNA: TGTGCCAGTTATCGGGCGGGGCGGAGCACAGATACGCAGTATTTT.

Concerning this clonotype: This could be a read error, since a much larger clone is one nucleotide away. CDR3 amino acids: CASRYEQYF. The CDR3 DNA reads as TGTGCCAGCAGATACGAGCAGTACTTC. The V call is TRBV6-5, the J call TRBJ2-5; no clear D. The better agreement between TRBJ2-7 and the DNA end casts doubt on the J call. Germline V CDR1 and CDR2: MNHEY, SVGAGI. This CDR3 is built from 9 residues.

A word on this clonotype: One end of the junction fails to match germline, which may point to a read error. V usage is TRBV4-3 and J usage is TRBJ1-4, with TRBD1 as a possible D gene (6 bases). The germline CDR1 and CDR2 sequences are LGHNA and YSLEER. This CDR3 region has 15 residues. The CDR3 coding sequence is TGCGCCAGCGGCCAAGAGCGGGGGCCGGGGTCGGACCTGTTTTTT. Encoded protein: CASGQERGPGSDLFF.